This TCR beta chain emerged from a study of T cell responses to AZD1222 COVID-19 vaccine (dated by TCRdb to about 2021). With respect to the entire study: A total of 233 trial participants underwent TCR sequencing, of whom nearly 210 had received two doses of AZD1222 and about 25 had received two doses of the MenACWY control vaccine. Trial participants were enrolled into age subgroups of 18-55, 56-69 and 70-plus years, which contained 148, 28 and 57 TCR-sequenced participants, respectively.

Taken from the germline V gene (reference sequence), the CDR1 and CDR2 loops are SEHNR and FQNEAQ. From the cysteine up to the phenylalanine, the CDR3 has a length of 15 residues. Of the read, only the CDR3 DNA is kept; its 45 bases are in frame from base 1. V and J lose 4 bases and 6 bases, and a span of 17 bases separates them. Results and caveats for the whole study, not just this receptor: The whole spike protein was spanned by vaccine-associated CD4 TCRs, and dominant responses were seen in regions 160-218 and 743-854. Participants were mostly white British and included more females than males, and it was suggested by the authors that clonal diversity may have been underestimated. Because no day 14 peak-response samples were available, the repertoires could be characterized only after the peak T cell response. The 56-69-year group was small, and its depth increase did not reach significance, likely because of low power. After two AZD1222 doses, both the breadth and the depth of spike-specific TCRs were significantly higher than at day 0 and than in MenACWY recipients. Reportedly, close to half of the unique spike-specific TCRs recognized epitopes lying outside the regions that are mutated in the B.1.351 and B.1.1.7 variants. Conclusions about previously exposed vaccinees were limited because only 5 or 6 AZD1222 recipients were SARS-CoV-2 seropositive at baseline.

The time point tag for this specimen amounts to: baseline before first vaccination. The treatment or condition label, as the study defines it: meningococcal conjugate vaccine given as trial control. Samples from vaccinated people were obtained from the UK trials COV001 and COV002, which included a single-blind randomized controlled phase 2/3 trial of AZD1222 (ChAdOx1 nCoV-19) in healthy adults. For TCRbeta chain sequencing, PBMC samples from trial participants were taken at day 0 and at day 28 after the second dose. Comment on this clone: Which antigen it targets is not known. Nothing much larger sits one base from this clone, and base qualities are not available.

The CDR3 regions of human TCRbeta chains were analyzed by immunosequencing. Per the original workflow: Repertoire TCRs were checked for matches against a reference library of SARS-CoV-2-specific TCRs that had been generated using the MIRA antigen-specificity platform. Breadth meant the fraction of unique TCRs that were SARS-CoV-2-associated, whereas depth meant the fraction of total T cells that were SARS-CoV-2-associated. Using the MIRA data, each spike-specific TCR was assigned both to the spike region to which the TCR was reactive and to a CD4 or CD8 class. Log10-transformed breadth and depth values were compared by one-way ANOVA with Sidak's multiple comparisons tests. This is the immuneACCESS table as TCRdb keeps it, with only in-frame sequences that have V and J called. A part of the clones is gone; compared with another copy, unresolved V genes explain less than half, and the rest is unexplained. V and J calls and clone size are those listed in that table; D and trimming were worked out from the DNA. This sample comprises about 110,000 clones, around 90% of them detected only once. Approximately 3.1% of the sample lies in the top ten.

Recombination connected TRBV7-9 to TRBJ2-3; D gene: possibly TRBD2, on 7 matching bases. This clonotype was sampled from an adult in good health. Sequencing was performed on peripheral blood, taken on day 0 of MenACWY control vaccination. The CDR3 region: CASSSMGGGADTQYF. The DNA sequence is as follows: TGTGCCAGCAGCTCCATGGGGGGGGGCGCGGATACGCAGTATTTT.